Reported below is one T cell receptor beta chain. Germline CDR1 MNHEY, CDR2 SMNVEV (reference sequence). V was pared by 10 bases and J by 0 bases, with 17 bases of the junction left unmatched. The CDR3 consists of 18 residues. PCR was performed a second time for about 7 to 12 cycles using a sample-barcoded 5' primer and a J-beta primer mix. In TCRdb, the 5' RACE reads were re-called with MiXCR into one record per CDR3 protein. This sample carries around 1,900,000 distinct CDR3 sequences, 39% of them seen once, and the ten largest clones take approximately 22%. This entry belongs to a study of blood T cells in healthy people across ages.

This clonotype originated in a human donor in good health. The chain employs TRBV27 and TRBJ1-5, with 8 bases fitting TRBD1. Sequencing was performed on blood. CDR3 amino acids: CATSIAGQDYYSNQPQHF. CDR3 bases: TGTGCCACCTCCATCGCGGGACAGGATTATTATAGCAATCAGCCCCAGCATTTT.